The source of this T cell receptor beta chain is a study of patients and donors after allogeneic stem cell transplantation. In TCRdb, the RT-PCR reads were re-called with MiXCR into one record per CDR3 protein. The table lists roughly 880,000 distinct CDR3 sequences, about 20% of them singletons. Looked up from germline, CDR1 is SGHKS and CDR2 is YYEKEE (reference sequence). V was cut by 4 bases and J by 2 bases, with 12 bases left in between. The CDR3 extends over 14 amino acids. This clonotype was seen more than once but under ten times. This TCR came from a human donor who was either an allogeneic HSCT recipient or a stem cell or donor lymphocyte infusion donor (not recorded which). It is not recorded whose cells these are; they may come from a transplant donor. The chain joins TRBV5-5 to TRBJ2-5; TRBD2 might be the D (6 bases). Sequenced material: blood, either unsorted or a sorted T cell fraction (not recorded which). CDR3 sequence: CASSRRGFQETQYF. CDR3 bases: TGTGCCAGCAGCAGGAGGGGCTTTCAAGAGACCCAGTACTTC.